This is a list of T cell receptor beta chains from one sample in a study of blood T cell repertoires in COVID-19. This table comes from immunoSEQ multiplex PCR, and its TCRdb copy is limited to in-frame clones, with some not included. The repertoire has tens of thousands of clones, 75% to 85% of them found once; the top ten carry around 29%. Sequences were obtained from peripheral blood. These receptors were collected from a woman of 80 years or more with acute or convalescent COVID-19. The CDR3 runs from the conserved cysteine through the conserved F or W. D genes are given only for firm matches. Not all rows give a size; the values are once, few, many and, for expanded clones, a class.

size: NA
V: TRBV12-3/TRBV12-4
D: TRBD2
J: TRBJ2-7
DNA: TGTGCCAGCAGACCCGCGGGGGTAGGCGAGCAGTACTTC
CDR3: CASRPAGVGEQYF

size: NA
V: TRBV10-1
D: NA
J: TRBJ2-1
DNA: TGCGCCAGCACAGGACTTACCAATGAGCAGTTCTTC
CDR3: CASTGLTNEQFF

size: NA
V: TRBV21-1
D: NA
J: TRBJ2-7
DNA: TGTGCCAGCAGCCACAGGATGGAAGGGTGCTTC
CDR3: CASSHRMEGCF

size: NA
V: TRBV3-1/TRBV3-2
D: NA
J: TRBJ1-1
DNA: TGTGCCAGCAGCCTCAGTGAGAACACTGAAGCTTTCTTT
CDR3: CASSLSENTEAFF

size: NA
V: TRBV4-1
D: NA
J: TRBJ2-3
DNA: TGCGCCAGCAGCCAAGATCGAGTAGCGGAGAACACAGATACGCAGTATTTT
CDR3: CASSQDRVAENTDTQYF

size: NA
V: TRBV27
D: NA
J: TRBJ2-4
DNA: TGTGCCAGCAGTTTACCACCCCAGATAGCCAAAAACATTCAGTACTTC
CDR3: CASSLPPQIAKNIQYF

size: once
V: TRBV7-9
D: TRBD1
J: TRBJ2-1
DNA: TGTGCCAGCATCCGACAGGGCGATGAGCAGTTCTTC
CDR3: CASIRQGDEQFF

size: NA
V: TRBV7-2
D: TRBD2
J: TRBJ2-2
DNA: TGTGCCAGCACCTCGCCAGCGGGACGCACCGGGGAGCTGTTTTTT
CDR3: CASTSPAGRTGELFF

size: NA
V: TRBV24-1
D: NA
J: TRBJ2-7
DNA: TGTGCCACCAGTGATGGGGGGACAGCCAACGAGCAGTACTTC
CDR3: CATSDGGTANEQYF

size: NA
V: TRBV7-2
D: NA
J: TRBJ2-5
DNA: TGTGCCAGCAGCTTACGGGTAGCCCCATGGGAGACCCAGTACTTC
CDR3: CASSLRVAPWETQYF

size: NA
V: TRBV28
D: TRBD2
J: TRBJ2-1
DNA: TGTGCCAGCAGTTTTGGAGGCCTAGCGGGAGCGGGTGAGCAGTTCTTC
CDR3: CASSFGGLAGAGEQFF

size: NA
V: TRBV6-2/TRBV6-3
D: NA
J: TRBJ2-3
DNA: TGTGCCAGCAGCCAGCGGGTTCGGGCAGATACGCAGTATTTT
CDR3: CASSQRVRADTQYF

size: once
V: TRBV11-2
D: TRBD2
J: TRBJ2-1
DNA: TGTGCCAGCAGCTACACTAGCGGGAGTCTCAGGGTAAATGAGCAGTTCTTC
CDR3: CASSYTSGSLRVNEQFF

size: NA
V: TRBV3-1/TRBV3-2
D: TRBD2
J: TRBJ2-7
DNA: TGTGCCAGCAGCCAAATTAGCGGGAGAGGGCGCGAGCAGTACTTC
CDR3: CASSQISGRGREQYF

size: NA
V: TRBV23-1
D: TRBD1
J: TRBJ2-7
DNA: TGCGCCAGCTACACAAGGGACAGGGTCACCTACGAGCAGTACTTC
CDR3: CASYTRDRVTYEQYF

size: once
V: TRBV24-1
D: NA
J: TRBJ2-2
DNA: TGTGCCACCAGTGATTCCGGGATTTACACCGGGGAGCTGTTTTTT
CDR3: CATSDSGIYTGELFF

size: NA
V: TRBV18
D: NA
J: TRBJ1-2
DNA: TGTGCCAGCTCACCACCGGGGGGTAACTATGGCTACACCTTC
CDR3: CASSPPGGNYGYTF

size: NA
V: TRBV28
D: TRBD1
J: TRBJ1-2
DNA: TGTGCCAGCAGTCGGACAGGGTTTGGTGGCTACACCTTC
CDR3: CASSRTGFGGYTF

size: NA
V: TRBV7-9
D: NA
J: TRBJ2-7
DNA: TGTGCCAGCAATCCTCCGGGGATCGACGAGCAGTACTTC
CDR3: CASNPPGIDEQYF

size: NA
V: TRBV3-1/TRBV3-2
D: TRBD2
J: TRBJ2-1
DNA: TGTGCCAGCAGCCCAAATGGGGAGGGCTACAATGAGCAGTTCTTC
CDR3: CASSPNGEGYNEQFF

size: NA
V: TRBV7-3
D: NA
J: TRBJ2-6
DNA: TGTGCCGTCGGTAACTCTGGGGCCAACGTCCTGACTTTC
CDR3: CAVGNSGANVLTF

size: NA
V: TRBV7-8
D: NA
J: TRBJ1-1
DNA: TGTGCCAGCAGCTTAAGAGAGTACACTGAAGCTTTCTTT
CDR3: CASSLREYTEAFF

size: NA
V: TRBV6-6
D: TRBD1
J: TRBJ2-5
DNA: TGTGCCAGTCAATCCGGCAGGGGGCGAGAGACCCAGTACTTC
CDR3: CASQSGRGRETQYF

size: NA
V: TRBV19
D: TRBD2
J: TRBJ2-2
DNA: TGTGCCAGTAGTCTAAGGACTAGCGGGAGGTATGACGGGGAGCTGTTTTTT
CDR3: CASSLRTSGRYDGELFF

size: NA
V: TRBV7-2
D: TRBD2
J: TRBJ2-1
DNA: TGTGCCAGCAGCACGCGGGAGGCCGATGAGCAGTTCTTC
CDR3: CASSTREADEQFF

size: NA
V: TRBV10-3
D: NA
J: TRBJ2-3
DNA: TGTGCCATCAGTGAGTCATCAGGAGGTAACACAGATACGCAGTATTTT
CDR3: CAISESSGGNTDTQYF

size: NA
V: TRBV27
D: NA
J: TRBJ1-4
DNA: TGTGCCAGCAGATCGCAGGCGCGAGAAAAACTGTTTTTT
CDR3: CASRSQAREKLFF

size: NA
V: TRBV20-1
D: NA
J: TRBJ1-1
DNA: TGCAGTGCGGCCCGGGGCACTGAAGCTTTCTTT
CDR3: CSAARGTEAFF

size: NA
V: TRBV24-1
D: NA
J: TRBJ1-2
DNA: TGTGCCACCAGTGGTGACAGTTTAAGTGGCTACACCTTC
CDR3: CATSGDSLSGYTF

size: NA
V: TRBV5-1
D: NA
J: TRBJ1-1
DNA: TGCGCCAGCAGCGTGGACCGCCCTGCGACTGAAGCTTTCTTT
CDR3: CASSVDRPATEAFF

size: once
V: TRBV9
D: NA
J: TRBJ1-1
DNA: TGTGCCAGCAGCGTAGGGCAGGGGCCGGGCACTGAAGCTTTCTTT
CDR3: CASSVGQGPGTEAFF

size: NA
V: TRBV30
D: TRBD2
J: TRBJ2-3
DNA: TGTGCCTGGAGTAACCTAGCGGGAGGGCCGAGCACAGATACGCAGTATTTT
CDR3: CAWSNLAGGPSTDTQYF

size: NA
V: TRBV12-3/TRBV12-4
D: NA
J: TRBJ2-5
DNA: TGTGCCAGCACCCCTGGACTGCAAGAGACCCAGTACTTC
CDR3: CASTPGLQETQYF

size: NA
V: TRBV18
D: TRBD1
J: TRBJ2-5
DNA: TGTGCCAGCTCACCAGGGACAGTCCAAGAGACCCAGTACTTC
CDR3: CASSPGTVQETQYF

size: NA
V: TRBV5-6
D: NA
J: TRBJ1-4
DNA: TGTGCCAGCAGCTGGGGCAGGGGCGGTGGAAAACTGTTTTTT
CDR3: CASSWGRGGGKLFF

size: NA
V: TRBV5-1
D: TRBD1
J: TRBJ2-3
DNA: TGCGCCAGCAGCTCCACGGGACAGGGAGGGCCAGATACGCAGTATTTT
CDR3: CASSSTGQGGPDTQYF

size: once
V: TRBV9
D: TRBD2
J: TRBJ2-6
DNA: TGTGCCAGCAGCGTAGCACTAGCGGGCAACGTCCTGACTTTC
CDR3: CASSVALAGNVLTF

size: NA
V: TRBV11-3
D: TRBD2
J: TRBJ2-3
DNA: TGTGCCAGCAGCTTATATAAACCTAGCGGGACTAGCACAGATACGCAGTATTTT
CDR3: CASSLYKPSGTSTDTQYF

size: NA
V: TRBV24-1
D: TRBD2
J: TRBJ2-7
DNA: TGTGCCACCAGTGACTCAGCGGGAGGGCGCTCCTACGAGCAGTACTTC
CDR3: CATSDSAGGRSYEQYF

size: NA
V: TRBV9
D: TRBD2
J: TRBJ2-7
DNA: TGTGCCAGCAGCGGTAGCGGGAGAGTCTACGAGCAGTACTTC
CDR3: CASSGSGRVYEQYF

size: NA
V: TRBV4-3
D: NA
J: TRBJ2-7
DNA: TGCGCCAGCAGCCAAGTTATTGGAGCTAGAAACTCACCTTCCTACGAGCAGTACTTC
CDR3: CASSQVIGARNSPSYEQYF

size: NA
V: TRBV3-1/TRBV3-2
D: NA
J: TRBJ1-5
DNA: TGTGCCAGCAGCCAAGATTTGGAGAGGCCCCAGCATTTT
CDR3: CASSQDLERPQHF

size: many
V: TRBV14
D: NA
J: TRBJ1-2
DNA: TGTGCCAGCAGCCCCACTACAGGGACCTATGGCTACACCTTC
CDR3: CASSPTTGTYGYTF

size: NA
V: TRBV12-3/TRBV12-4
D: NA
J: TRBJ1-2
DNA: TGTGCCAGCAGTTCAGGGGTACTTAGTGGCTACACCTTC
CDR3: CASSSGVLSGYTF

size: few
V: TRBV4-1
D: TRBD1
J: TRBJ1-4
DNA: TGCGCCAGCAGCCAAGATTGGACAGGGACTGAAAAACTGTTTTTT
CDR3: CASSQDWTGTEKLFF

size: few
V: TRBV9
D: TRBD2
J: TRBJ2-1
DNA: TGTGCCAGCAGCGGGACTAGCGGGACCCACAATGAGCAGTTCTTC
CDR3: CASSGTSGTHNEQFF

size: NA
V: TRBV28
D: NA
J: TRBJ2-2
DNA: TGTGCCAGCAGTTTATTCCGGACTCCTAGTGGCGGGGAGCTGTTTTTT
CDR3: CASSLFRTPSGGELFF